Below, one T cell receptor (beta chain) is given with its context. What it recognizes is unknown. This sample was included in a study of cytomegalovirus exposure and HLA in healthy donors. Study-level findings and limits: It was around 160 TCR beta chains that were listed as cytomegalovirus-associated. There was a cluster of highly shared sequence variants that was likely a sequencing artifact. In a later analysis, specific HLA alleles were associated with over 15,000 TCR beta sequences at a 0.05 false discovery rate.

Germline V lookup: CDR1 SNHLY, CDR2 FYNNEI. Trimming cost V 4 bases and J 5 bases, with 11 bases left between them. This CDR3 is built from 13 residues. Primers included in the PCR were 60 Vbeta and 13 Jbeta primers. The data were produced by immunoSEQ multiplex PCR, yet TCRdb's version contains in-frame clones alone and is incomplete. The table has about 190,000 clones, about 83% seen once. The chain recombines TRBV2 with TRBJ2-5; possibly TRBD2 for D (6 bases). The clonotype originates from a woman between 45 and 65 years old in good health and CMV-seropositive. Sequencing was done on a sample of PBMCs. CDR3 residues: CASSASEGETQYF. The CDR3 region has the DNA TGTGCCAGCAGTGCTAGCGAGGGGGAGACCCAGTACTTC.